This T cell receptor beta chain came from a study of blood T cell repertoires in COVID-19. Trimming took 3 bases from V and 1 from J, leaving 18 bases between them. This CDR3 comprises 17 residues. In germline, CDR1 is MGHDK, CDR2 SYGVNS. Original processing notes: Reference gene primer amplification in the assay estimated nucleated cell counts. The protocol was immunoSEQ multiplex PCR, while the TCRdb copy is restricted to in-frame clones and leaves out a portion. The V and J calls and clone size are taken from that table; D and trimming were inferred from the DNA. The sample yields 160,000 or so clones, approximately 91% seen once.

The chain uses TRBV25-1 and TRBJ1-1; D gene uncertain. The source is a man aged 18-30 years with acute or convalescent COVID-19. The sequenced sample was peripheral blood. CDR3 coding DNA: TGTGCCAGCAGTGACCGAAAGCCCCGGCGGGGGAACACTGAAGCTTTCTTT. Amino acid sequence: CASSDRKPRRGNTEAFF.